This passage covers 4 T cell receptor beta chains from one sample sequenced in a study of T cells in Graves' hyperthyroidism and ophthalmopathy. Amplification of TCR beta CDR3 regions used RNA as the template. The HTBI primer set served for first-round RT-PCR of the TCR CDR3. From the multiplex PCR reads, TCRdb called clonotypes with MiXCR, one entry per CDR3 protein. Here the sample spans roughly 400,000 distinct CDR3 sequences, around an eighth being singletons. Sequenced: blood. The receptor source for this set is a man over 45 with Graves' ophthalmopathy.

The chain combines TRBV7-9 with TRBJ2-1; weak D call: TRBD2 (6 bases). Germline assignment: CDR1 SEHNR and CDR2 FQNEAQ (reference sequence). The V end was cut by 3 bases, the J end by 3 bases, with 9 bases between. The CDR3 covers 14 residues. CDR3 amino acids: CASSFRDFYNEQFF. The CDR3 DNA sequence: TGTGCCAGCAGCTTCCGGGACTTCTACAATGAGCAGTTCTTC.

The V and J genes are TRBV20-1 and TRBJ2-7; 8 bases agree with TRBD1. Looked up from germline, CDR1 is DFQATT and CDR2 is SNEGSKA (reference sequence). The V and J ends lost 3 bases and 0 bases, in that order; junction bases with no gene match: 4. The CDR3 consists of 14 residues. In DNA form, the CDR3 reads TGCAGTGCTAGGGACAGGGTCAGCTCCTACGAGCAGTACTTC. Amino acid sequence: CSARDRVSSYEQYF.

This clonotype was observed a few times. Sequence at one end of the junction differs from germline and may be a read error. The J gene is TRBJ1-2, the V gene TRBV5-5; 7 bases match TRBD1. Germline V gene lookup returns CDR1 SGHKS and CDR2 YYEKEE (reference sequence). CDR3 length: 14 amino acids. In DNA, the CDR3 is TGTGCCAGCAGGTTGGACAGGACCCACTATGGCTACACCTTC. Protein product: CASRLDRTHYGYTF.

This clonotype was counted only a few times. The chain carries TRBV5-4 and TRBJ2-5; tentatively, D is TRBD2 (5 bases). The CDR3 is made up of 12 amino acids. Per the germline V gene, CDR1 is SGHNT and CDR2 is YYREEE (reference sequence). V was trimmed by 4 bases and J by 4 bases, leaving 8 bases between them. CDR3 region: CASSPDSETQYF. CDR3 nucleotide sequence: TGTGCCAGCAGCCCGGACTCAGAGACCCAGTACTTC.